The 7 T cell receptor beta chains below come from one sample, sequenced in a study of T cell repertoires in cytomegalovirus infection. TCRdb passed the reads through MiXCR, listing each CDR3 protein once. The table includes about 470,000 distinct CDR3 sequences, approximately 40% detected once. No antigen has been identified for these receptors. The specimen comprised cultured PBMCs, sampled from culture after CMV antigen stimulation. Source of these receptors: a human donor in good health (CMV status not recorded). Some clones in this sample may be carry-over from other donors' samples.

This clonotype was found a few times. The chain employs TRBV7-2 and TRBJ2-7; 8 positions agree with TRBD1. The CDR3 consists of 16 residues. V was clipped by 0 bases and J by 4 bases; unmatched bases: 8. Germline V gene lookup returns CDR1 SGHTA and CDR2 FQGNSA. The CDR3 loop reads CASSLARAGGWYEQYF. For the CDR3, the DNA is TGTGCCAGCAGCTTAGCGAGAGCAGGGGGCTGGTACGAGCAGTACTTC.

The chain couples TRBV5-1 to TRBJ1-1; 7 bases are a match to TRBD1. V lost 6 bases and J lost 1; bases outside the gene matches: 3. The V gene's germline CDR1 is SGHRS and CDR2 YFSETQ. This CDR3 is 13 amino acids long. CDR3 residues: CASKRQGNTEAFF. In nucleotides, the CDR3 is TGCGCCAGCAAGAGACAGGGGAACACTGAAGCTTTCTTT. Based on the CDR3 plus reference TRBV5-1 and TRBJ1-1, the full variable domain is KAGVTQTPRYLIKTRGQQVTLSCSPISGHRSVSWYQQTPGQGLQFLFEYFSETQRNKGNFPGRFSGRQFSNSRSEMNVSTLELGDSALYLCASKRQGNTEAFFGQGTRLTVV.

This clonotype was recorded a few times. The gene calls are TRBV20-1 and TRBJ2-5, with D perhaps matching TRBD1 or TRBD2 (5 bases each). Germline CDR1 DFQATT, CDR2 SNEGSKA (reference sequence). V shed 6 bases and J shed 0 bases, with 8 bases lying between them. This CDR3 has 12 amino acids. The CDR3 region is CSAQGHQETQYF. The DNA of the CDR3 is TGCAGTGCCCAGGGACACCAAGAGACCCAGTACTTC.

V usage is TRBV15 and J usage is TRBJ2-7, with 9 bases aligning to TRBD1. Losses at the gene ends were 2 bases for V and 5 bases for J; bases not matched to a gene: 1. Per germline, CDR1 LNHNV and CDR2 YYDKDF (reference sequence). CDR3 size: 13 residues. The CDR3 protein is CATSRTGGNEQYF. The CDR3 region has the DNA TGTGCCACCAGCAGAACAGGGGGCAACGAGCAGTACTTC.

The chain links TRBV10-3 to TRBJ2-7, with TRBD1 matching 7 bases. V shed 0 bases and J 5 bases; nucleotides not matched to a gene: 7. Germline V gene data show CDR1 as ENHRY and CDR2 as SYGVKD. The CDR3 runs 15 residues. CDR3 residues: CAISESRGLKDEQYF. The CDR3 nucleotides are TGTGCCATCAGTGAGTCGAGGGGGCTCAAGGACGAGCAGTACTTC.

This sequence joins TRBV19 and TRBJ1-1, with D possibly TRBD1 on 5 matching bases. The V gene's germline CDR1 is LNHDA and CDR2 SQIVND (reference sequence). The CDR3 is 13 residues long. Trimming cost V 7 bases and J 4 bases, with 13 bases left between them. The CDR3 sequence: CASIAGRGTEAFF. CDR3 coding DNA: TGTGCCAGTATCGCCGGGAGGGGCACTGAAGCTTTCTTT.

The CDR3 DNA reads as TGTGCCAGCAGTCCTAGCGGGGCCGAAGGAGTGGAGCAGTACTTC. It is translated as CASSPSGAEGVEQYF. The chain combines TRBV12-3 or TRBV12-4 with TRBJ2-7; 9 bases agree with TRBD2. The CDR3 has 15 amino acids. With V trimmed by 5 bases and J by 7 bases, 12 bases remained unmatched.